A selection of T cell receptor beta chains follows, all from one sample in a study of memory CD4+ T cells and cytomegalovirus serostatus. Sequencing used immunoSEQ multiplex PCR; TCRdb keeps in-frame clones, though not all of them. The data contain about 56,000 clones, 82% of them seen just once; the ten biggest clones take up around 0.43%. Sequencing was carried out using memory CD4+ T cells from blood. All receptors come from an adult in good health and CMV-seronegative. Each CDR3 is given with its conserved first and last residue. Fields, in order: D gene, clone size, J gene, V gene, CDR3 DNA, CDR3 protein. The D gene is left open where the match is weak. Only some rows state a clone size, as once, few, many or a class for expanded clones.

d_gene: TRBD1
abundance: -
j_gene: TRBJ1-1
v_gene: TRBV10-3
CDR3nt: TGTGCCCCCCATCCGGGACAGATGAACACTGAAGCTTTCTTT
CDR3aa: CAPHPGQMNTEAFF

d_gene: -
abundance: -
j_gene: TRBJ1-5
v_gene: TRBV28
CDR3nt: TGTGCCAGCAGTTTATCTACAGGGCGACGGAGCAATCAGCCCCAGCATTTT
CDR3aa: CASSLSTGRRSNQPQHF

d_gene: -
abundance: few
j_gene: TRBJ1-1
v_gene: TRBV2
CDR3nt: TGTGCCAGCAGCCCGGGGCCGGTAGCTTTCTTT
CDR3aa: CASSPGPVAFF

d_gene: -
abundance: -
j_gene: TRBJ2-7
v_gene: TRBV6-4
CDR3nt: TGTGCCAGCAGTGACAAAAGAAGTCGGACCTACGAGCAGTACTTC
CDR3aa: CASSDKRSRTYEQYF

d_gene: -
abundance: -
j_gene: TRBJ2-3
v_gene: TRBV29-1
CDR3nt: TGCAGCGTTGATGAGTTGATTAGCACAGATACGCAGTATTTT
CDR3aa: CSVDELISTDTQYF

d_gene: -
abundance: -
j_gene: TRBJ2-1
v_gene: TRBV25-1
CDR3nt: TGTGCCACCTCACTAATTAGAGAGCAGTTCTTC
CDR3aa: CATSLIREQFF

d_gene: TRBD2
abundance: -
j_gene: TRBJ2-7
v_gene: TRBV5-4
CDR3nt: TGTGCCAGCAGCCTGAGCGGGGGGCTCGACGAGCAGTACTTC
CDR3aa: CASSLSGGLDEQYF

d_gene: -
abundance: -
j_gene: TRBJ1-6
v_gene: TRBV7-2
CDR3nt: TGTGCCAGCAGCACCGGGACCTATTCACCCCTCCACTTT
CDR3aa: CASSTGTYSPLHF

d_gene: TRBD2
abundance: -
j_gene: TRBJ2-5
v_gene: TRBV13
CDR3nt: TGTGCCAGCAGCCGAGGGACTAGCGGATATCAAGAGACCCAGTACTTC
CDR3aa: CASSRGTSGYQETQYF

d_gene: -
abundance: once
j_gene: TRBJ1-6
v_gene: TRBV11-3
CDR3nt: TGTGCCAGCAGATCTTTGGGGGAAAGACCCAATTCACCCCTCCACTTT
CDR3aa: CASRSLGERPNSPLHF

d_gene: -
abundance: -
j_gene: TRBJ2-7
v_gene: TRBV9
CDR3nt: TGTGCCAGCAGCGCCTGGACAGGAGGGGACGAGCAGTACTTC
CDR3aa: CASSAWTGGDEQYF

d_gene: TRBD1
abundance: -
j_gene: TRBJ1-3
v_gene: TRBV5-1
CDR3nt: TGCGCCAGCAGAAATACCGGGACAGGGGGGAACACCATATATTTT
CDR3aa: CASRNTGTGGNTIYF

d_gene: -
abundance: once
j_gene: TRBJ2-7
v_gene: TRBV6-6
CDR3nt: TGTGCCAGCAGTAGCTCGACAGGCACCTACGAGCAGTACTTC
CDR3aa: CASSSSTGTYEQYF

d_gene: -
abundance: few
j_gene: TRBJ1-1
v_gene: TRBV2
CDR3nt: TGTGCCAGCACCTCAGGGGCAGCTGAAGCTTTCTTT
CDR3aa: CASTSGAAEAFF

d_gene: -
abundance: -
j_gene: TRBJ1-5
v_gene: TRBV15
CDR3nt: TGTGCCACCAGCAGCCGGATTGACCTGAGCACCCAGCCCCAGCATTTT
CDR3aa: CATSSRIDLSTQPQHF

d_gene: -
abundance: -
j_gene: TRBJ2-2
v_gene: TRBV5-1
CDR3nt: TGCGCCAGCAGCGGCACCAGCACGGGCCCTACCGGGGAGCTGTTTTTT
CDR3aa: CASSGTSTGPTGELFF

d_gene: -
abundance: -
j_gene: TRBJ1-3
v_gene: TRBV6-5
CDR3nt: TGTGCCAGCAGCTGGGGGGAAGGCTCTGGAAACACCATATATTTT
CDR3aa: CASSWGEGSGNTIYF

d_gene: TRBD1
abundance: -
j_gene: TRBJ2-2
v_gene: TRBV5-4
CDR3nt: TGTGCCAGCACCGTAACAGGGGTCACCGGGGAGCTGTTTTTT
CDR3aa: CASTVTGVTGELFF

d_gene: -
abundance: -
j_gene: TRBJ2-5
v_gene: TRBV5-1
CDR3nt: TGCGCCAGCAGCTTAACAGGGATGGGACCCACTCAAGAGACCCAGTACTTC
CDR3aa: CASSLTGMGPTQETQYF

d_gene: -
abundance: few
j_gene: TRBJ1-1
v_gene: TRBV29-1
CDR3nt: TGCAGCGTTGAAGGCAGCTGGACTGAAGCTTTCTTT
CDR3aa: CSVEGSWTEAFF

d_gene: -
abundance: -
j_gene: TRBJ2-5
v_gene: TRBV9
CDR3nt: TGTGCCAGCAGCCTCAGGAGGGGGCCCCAAGAGACCCAGTACTTC
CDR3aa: CASSLRRGPQETQYF

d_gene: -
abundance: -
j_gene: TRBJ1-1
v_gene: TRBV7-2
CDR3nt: TGTGCCAGCAGCCCGGGAGTCGGGGGCAAAGCTTTCTTT
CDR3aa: CASSPGVGGKAFF

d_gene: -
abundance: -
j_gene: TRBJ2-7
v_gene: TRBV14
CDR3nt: TGTGCCAGCAGCCCCAAGGGAGCCGAGCAGTACTTC
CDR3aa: CASSPKGAEQYF

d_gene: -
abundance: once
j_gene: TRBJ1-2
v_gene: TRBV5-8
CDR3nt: TGTGCCAGCAGCTTCGACGGGACGTCTAACTATGGCTACACCTTC
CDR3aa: CASSFDGTSNYGYTF

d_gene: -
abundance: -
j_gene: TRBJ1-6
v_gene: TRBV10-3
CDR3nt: TGTGCCATCAGTGGAGGTCGGGGGTCGGGTTCACCCCTCCACTTT
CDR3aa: CAISGGRGSGSPLHF

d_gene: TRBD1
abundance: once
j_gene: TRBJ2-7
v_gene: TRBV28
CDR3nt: TGTGCCAGCACCTTAGACAGGGCTTATCTGGCCTTC
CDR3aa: CASTLDRAYLAF

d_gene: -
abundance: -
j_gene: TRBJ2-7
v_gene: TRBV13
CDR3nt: TGTGCCAGCAGTCTACGACAGATCTACGAGCAGTACTTC
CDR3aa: CASSLRQIYEQYF

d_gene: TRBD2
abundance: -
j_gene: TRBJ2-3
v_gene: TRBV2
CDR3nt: TGTGCCAGCAGGAATCTAGCGGGGCCGGGGGGTACGCAGTATTTT
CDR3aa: CASRNLAGPGGTQYF

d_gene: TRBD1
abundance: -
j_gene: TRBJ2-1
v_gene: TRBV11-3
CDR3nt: TGTGCCAGCGGGACAGGGGAGACCTACAATGAGCAGTTCTTC
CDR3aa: CASGTGETYNEQFF

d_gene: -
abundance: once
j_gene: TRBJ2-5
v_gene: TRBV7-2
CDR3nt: TGTGCCAGCAGAGAGGGGTTCGCGGACCAAGAGACCCAGTACTTC
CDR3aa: CASREGFADQETQYF

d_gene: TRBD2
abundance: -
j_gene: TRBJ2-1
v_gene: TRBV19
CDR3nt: TGTGCCAGTAGTAGGGAGCGGGGGAGCTCCTACAATGAGCAGTTCTTC
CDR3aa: CASSRERGSSYNEQFF

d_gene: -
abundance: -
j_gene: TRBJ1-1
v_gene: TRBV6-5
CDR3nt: TGTGCCAGCAGCCGTGTATTGAACACTGAAGCTTTCTTT
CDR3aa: CASSRVLNTEAFF

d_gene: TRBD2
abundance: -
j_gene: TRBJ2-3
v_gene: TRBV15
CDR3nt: TGTGCCACGTTAGCGGGGGGGACAGATACGCAGTATTTT
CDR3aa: CATLAGGTDTQYF

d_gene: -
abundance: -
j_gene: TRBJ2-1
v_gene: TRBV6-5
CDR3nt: TGTGCCAGCAGACGGGCTTCCTACAATGAGCAGTTCTTC
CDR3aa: CASRRASYNEQFF